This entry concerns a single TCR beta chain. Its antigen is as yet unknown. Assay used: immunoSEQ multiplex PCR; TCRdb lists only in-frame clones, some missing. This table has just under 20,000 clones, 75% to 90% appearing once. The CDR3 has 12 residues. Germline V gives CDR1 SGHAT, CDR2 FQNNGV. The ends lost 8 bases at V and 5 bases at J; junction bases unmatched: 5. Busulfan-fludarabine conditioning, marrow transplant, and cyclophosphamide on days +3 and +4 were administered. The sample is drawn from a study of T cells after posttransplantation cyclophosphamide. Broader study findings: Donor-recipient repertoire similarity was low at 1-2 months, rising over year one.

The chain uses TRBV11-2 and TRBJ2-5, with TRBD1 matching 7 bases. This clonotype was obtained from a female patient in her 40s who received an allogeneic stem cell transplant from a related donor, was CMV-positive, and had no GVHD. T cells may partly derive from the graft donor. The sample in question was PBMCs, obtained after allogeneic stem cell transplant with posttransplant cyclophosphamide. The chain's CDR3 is CASRQGRETQYF. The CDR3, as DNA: TGTGCCAGCCGACAGGGCCGGGAGACCCAGTACTTC. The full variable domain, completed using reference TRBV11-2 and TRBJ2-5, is EAGVAQSPRYKIIEKRQSVAFWCNPISGHATLYWYQQILGQGPKLLIQFQNNGVVDDSQLPKDRFSAERLKGVDSTLKIQPAKLEDSAVYLCASRQGRETQYFGPGTRLLVL.